In this sample, the clone carrying this T cell receptor (beta chain) turned up a few times. V dropped 6 bases and J dropped 14; count of bases not matched to a gene: 12. The CDR3 is 15 residues long. A second PCR, run for roughly 7 to 11 cycles, used a sample-barcoded 5' primer plus a J-beta primer mix. TCRdb fed the 5' RACE reads into MiXCR, producing one record per CDR3 protein. The table includes 1.5 million to 2 million distinct CDR3 sequences, 28% detected once. The sample belongs to a study of blood T cells in healthy people across ages. The sample taken for sequencing was blood. The source is a woman in her twenties or thirties in good health. The chain has TRBV12-3 or TRBV12-4 and TRBJ2-1; 14 nucleotides line up with TRBD2. The CDR3 DNA is TGTGCCAGCAGACCACCGGGACTAGCGGGAGCGATTGAGTTCTTC. It codes for CASRPPGLAGAIEFF.